The clone carrying this TCR beta chain was found a few times. Its antigen is not known. These data are taken from a study of beta chain features in type 1 diabetes. Broader study findings: There were fewer insertions and more deletions at the VDJ junctions of type 1 diabetes patients. In the patient group, naive, central memory and Treg TCRB repertoires seemed more alike than in the healthy donor group. TCRB CDR3 length was moderately but significantly reduced in all four CD4+ subsets of Type 1 diabetes patients. High TCR expression in some cells could lead to their over-representation in cDNA sequencing.

The V end was cut by 5 bases, the J end by 3 bases, with 14 bases between. Germline lookup yields CDR1 SGHNT and CDR2 YENEEA. CDR3 size: 15 residues. cDNA synthesis used the whole RNA isolate, giving expressed TCRB sequences. Each sample of naive, central memory or regulatory T cells had, on average, roughly 3.5 million reads. Profiled with immunoSEQ multiplex PCR; TCRdb holds only in-frame clones, not every one. The sample lists nearly 700,000 clones; 13% were seen once. V gene TRBV11-3 combines with J gene TRBJ1-5, with no clear D. The sequence came from a man younger than 35 with type 1 diabetes. Material: naive CD4+ T cells from blood. The CDR3 sequence: CASSPAYGPNQPQHF. The CDR3 DNA is TGTGCCAGCAGCCCCGCTTATGGGCCCAATCAGCCCCAGCATTTT.